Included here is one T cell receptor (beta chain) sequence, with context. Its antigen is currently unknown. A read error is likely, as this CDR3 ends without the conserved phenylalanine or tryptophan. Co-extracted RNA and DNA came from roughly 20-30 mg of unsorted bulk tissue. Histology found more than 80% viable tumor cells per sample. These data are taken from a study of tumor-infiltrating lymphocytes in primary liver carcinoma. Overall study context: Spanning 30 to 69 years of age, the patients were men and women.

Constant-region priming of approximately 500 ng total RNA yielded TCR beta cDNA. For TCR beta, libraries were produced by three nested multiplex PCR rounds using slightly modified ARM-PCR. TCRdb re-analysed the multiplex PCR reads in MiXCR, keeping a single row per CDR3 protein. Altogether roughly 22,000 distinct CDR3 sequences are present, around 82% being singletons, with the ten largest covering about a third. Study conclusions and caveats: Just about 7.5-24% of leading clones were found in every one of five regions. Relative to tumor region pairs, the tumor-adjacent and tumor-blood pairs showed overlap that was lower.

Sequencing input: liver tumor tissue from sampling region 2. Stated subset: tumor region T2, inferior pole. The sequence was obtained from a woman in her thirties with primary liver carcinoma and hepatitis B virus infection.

CDR3 DNA sequence: TGTGCCGGCAGCTCAGGAAGCGGGAGGGCAGATACACAGTATCTT. Its protein product is CAGSSGSGRADTQYL. The J gene is TRBJ2-3, the V gene TRBV11-2; 10 bases map to TRBD2. CDR3 length: 15 amino acids. CDR1 is SGHAT, CDR2 FQNNGV, per germline.